What follows is one T cell receptor beta chain and its context. From germline, CDR1 is LGHNA and CDR2 YSLEER. The CDR3 sequence is 15 residues long. Trimming shortened V by 0 bases and J by 2 bases, and 11 bases separated the two germline ends. The data originate from a study of CD8+ T cells in alopecia areata. RNA extraction and reverse transcription yielded cDNA as sequencing template. The data were produced by immunoSEQ multiplex PCR, yet TCRdb's version contains in-frame clones alone and is incomplete. The data contain roughly 200,000 clones, roughly 53% of them seen just once; the ten biggest clones take up approximately 11%. This sample's treatment: oral pan-JAK inhibitor, 5-10 mg twice daily.

This chain links TRBV4-3 with TRBJ2-7; TRBD1 might be the D (5 bases). Here the sequenced sample was CD8+ T cells sorted from blood, taken at week 24, from a patient treated with tofacitinib. This sequence originates from a human donor with alopecia areata. CDR3 DNA sequence: TGCGCCAGCAGCCAAGATGCGGCAGGGCCCTACGAGCAGTACTTC. Translated, it gives CASSQDAAGPYEQYF.